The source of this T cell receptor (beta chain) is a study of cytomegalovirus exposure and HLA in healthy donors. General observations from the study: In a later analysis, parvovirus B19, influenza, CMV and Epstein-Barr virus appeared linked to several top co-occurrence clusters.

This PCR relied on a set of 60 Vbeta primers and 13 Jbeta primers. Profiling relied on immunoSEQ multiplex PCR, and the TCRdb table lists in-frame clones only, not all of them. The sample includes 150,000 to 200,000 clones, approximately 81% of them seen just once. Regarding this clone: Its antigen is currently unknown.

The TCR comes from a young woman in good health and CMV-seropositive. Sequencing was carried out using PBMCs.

In nucleotides, the CDR3 is TGTGCCAGCAGCTTTGGGTCCTTTAGCGGGGGAGCATCGACAGATACGCAGTATTTT. Its protein product is CASSFGSFSGGASTDTQYF. The chain carries TRBV5-6 and TRBJ2-3, with TRBD2 matching over 9 bases. The germline V gene encodes CDR1 SGHDT and CDR2 YYEEEE. This CDR3 region has 19 residues. V lost 2 bases, J lost 3 bases, and 16 bases stayed unmatched.